These 27 T cell receptor beta chains were sequenced from one sample in a study of blood T cell repertoires in COVID-19. Repertoires were generated with immunoSEQ multiplex PCR, while TCRdb's copy carries only in-frame clones and drops some. The table shows around 230,000 clones, with 84% occurring only once. Sequencing used peripheral blood. The source is a man aged 35-49 years who had recovered from COVID-19.

The count of this clone is one. This chain connects TRBV7-8 to TRBJ1-4, with D perhaps TRBD1 (5 bases). This CDR3 contains 13 residues. From germline, CDR1 is SGHVS and CDR2 FQNEAQ. The V end lost 1 base, the J end lost 8 bases, and 8 bases lay between the germline ends. CDR3 region: CASSLGGDEKLFF. In nucleotides, the CDR3 is TGTGCCAGCAGCTTAGGCGGGGACGAAAAACTGTTTTTT.

The chain links TRBV10-2 to TRBJ2-3; tentative D call: TRBD2 (6 bases). Germline V gives CDR1 WSHSY, CDR2 SAAADI. This CDR3 has 15 residues. Trimming left V 3 bases short and J 4 bases short, with 14 bases between. This CDR3 is CASSDGGWGSDTQYF. The CDR3 DNA reads TGCGCCAGCAGTGATGGAGGGTGGGGGTCAGATACGCAGTATTTT.

CDR3 sequence reads: CASSLIGTGQEAFF. In nucleotides, the CDR3 is TGTGCCAGCAGTCTAATCGGGACAGGGCAAGAAGCTTTCTTT. The V and J genes are TRBV25-1 and TRBJ1-1; TRBD1 matches at 9 bases. The V and J ends lost 5 bases and 8 bases, in that order; junction bases with no gene match: 9. CDR1 is MGHDK and CDR2 is SYGVNS in the germline V gene. The CDR3 consists of 14 residues.

This chain uses TRBV18 with TRBJ2-7; no definite D call. Germline V lookup: CDR1 KGHSH, CDR2 LQKENI. With 3 bases removed from V and 6 bases from J, the gap between germline ends came to 9 bases. This CDR3 contains 12 residues. This chain's CDR3 is CASSPVTREQYF. CDR3 coding DNA: TGTGCCAGCTCACCTGTCACACGCGAGCAGTACTTC.

The chain uses TRBV12-3 or TRBV12-4 and TRBJ2-2; 8 nucleotides line up with TRBD1. The V and J ends lost 6 bases and 6 bases, in that order; junction bases with no gene match: 3. The CDR3 sequence is 13 residues long. In nucleotides, the CDR3 is TGTGCCAGCAGCGAGACAGGGGCCGGGGAGCTGTTTTTT. It codes for CASSETGAGELFF.

This chain connects TRBV5-1 to TRBJ1-1; 8 bases align to TRBD1. Trimming removed 5 bases from V and 3 bases from J; junction bases left unmatched: 6. The CDR3 contains 14 residues. The germline CDR1 and CDR2 sequences are SGHRS and YFSETQ. CDR3 protein: CASRKNRGDTEAFF. CDR3 nucleotides: TGCGCCAGCAGGAAAAACAGGGGGGACACTGAAGCTTTCTTT.

The chain combines TRBV15 with TRBJ1-2; D perhaps matches TRBD1 (5 bases). Germline CDR1 is LNHNV and CDR2 is YYDKDF (reference sequence). Trimming took 5 bases from V and 1 from J, leaving 8 bases between them. This CDR3 has 13 residues. CDR3 protein: CATSPDINYGYTF. The CDR3 coding sequence is TGTGCCACCAGCCCGGACATTAACTATGGCTACACCTTC.

V is TRBV11-2 and J is TRBJ2-3, with D uncertain. V gave up 0 bases and J gave up 3 bases, with 10 bases separating them. The length of the CDR3 is 15 residues. CDR1 is SGHAT and CDR2 is FQNNGV in the germline V gene. The CDR3 region has the DNA TGTGCCAGCAGCTTAGAGCCTGCGGAAACAGATACGCAGTATTTT. Its protein is CASSLEPAETDTQYF.

CDR3 sequence: CASSNSETQYF. The CDR3 DNA reads as TGTGCCAGCAGTAACTCGGAGACCCAGTACTTC. The chain couples TRBV12-3 or TRBV12-4 to TRBJ2-5, with D unresolved. V dropped 5 bases and J dropped 5 bases, with 6 bases sitting between them. The CDR3 covers 11 residues.

J is TRBJ2-7 and V is TRBV5-6; perhaps TRBD2 as D (6 bases). CDR1 SGHDT and CDR2 YYEEEE come from the germline V gene. The CDR3 contains 12 residues. Trimming took off 3 bases at V and 5 bases at J, with 9 bases between the two ends. CDR3 in DNA: TGTGCCAGCAGCTGGGGGACTGACGAGCAGTACTTC. Translation gives CASSWGTDEQYF. Variable domain in full (rest from reference TRBV5-6 and TRBJ2-7): DAGVTQSPTHLIKTRGQQVTLRCSPKSGHDTVSWYQQALGQGPQFIFQYYEEEERQRGNFPDRFSGHQFPNYSSELNVNALLLGDSALYLCASSWGTDEQYFGPGTRLTVT.

The J gene is TRBJ1-2, the V gene TRBV9; possible D gene TRBD1, 6 bases. V lost 3 bases and J 3 bases, leaving 18 bases between the germline ends. The CDR3 runs to 16 residues. Germline V lookup: CDR1 SGDLS, CDR2 YYNGEE. The CDR3 DNA reads as TGTGCCAGCAGCGCCGCCTTTGGGGGCATCGACTATGGCTACACCTTC. Its protein is CASSAAFGGIDYGYTF.

The rearrangement joins TRBV2 to TRBJ2-2, with TRBD2 matching 12 bases. Trimming at V came to 5 bases and at J to 8 bases, leaving 6 bases not matched to a gene. There are 15 residues in the CDR3. Germline V gives CDR1 SNHLY, CDR2 FYNNEI. CDR3 amino acids: CASSQTSGGSGELFF. Here the CDR3 DNA reads TGTGCCAGCAGTCAGACTAGCGGGGGTTCAGGGGAGCTGTTTTTT.

The chain has TRBV7-8 and TRBJ2-7; 14 bases agree with TRBD2. With V trimmed by 3 bases and J by 5 bases, 0 bases remained unmatched. The CDR3 contains 14 residues. CDR1 is SGHVS, CDR2 FQNEAQ, per germline. This chain's CDR3 is CASSLGLAGDEQYF. The CDR3 DNA reads as TGTGCCAGCAGCTTGGGACTAGCGGGAGACGAGCAGTACTTC.

This chain connects TRBV5-4 to TRBJ1-2; 9 nucleotides agree with TRBD1. Germline CDR1 reads SGHNT; CDR2 reads YYREEE (reference sequence). The CDR3 consists of 15 residues. Losses at the gene ends were 3 bases for V and 0 bases for J; bases not matched to a gene: 3. The CDR3 DNA follows: TGTGCCAGCAGCTGGGGGACAGGGACTAACTATGGCTACACCTTC. It encodes CASSWGTGTNYGYTF.

This sequence joins TRBV7-9 and TRBJ2-3, with D possibly matching TRBD2 (5 bases). Trimming shortened V by 6 bases and J by 2 bases, and 12 bases separated the two germline ends. The CDR3 totals 14 residues. CDR1 is SEHNR, CDR2 FQNEAQ, per germline (reference sequence). The CDR3 here is CASRPGSSTDTQYF. In nucleotides, the CDR3 is TGTGCCAGCAGGCCTGGGAGTTCCACAGATACGCAGTATTTT. The whole variable domain, remainder taken from reference TRBV7-9 and TRBJ2-3, is DTGVSQNPRHKITKRGQNVTFRCDPISEHNRLYWYRQTLGQGPEFLTYFQNEAQLEKSRLLSDRFSAERPKGSFSTLEIQRTEQGDSAMYLCASRPGSSTDTQYFGPGTRLTVL.

This clone was detected only once. The J gene is TRBJ1-2, the V gene TRBV25-1; a possible D gene is TRBD1 (5 bases). The CDR3 consists of 18 residues. Per germline, CDR1 MGHDK and CDR2 SYGVNS. Between the trimmed V and J ends, which lost 4 bases and 4 bases, there was a span of 25 bases. The CDR3 region is CASSAPHVGPGGSYGYTF. The DNA for the CDR3 is TGTGCCAGCAGTGCCCCACACGTGGGGCCCGGCGGAAGCTATGGCTACACCTTC.

The V call is TRBV5-1, the J call TRBJ2-1; a weak D match, TRBD2 (6 bases). Deletions cut 1 base from V and 8 bases from J, with 16 bases between. The CDR3 contains 15 residues. The germline gives CDR1 SGHRS, CDR2 YFSETQ. CDR3 region: CASSLSGWSEYEQFF. The CDR3 DNA is TGCGCCAGCAGCTTGAGCGGGTGGTCTGAGTATGAGCAGTTCTTC.

The chain has TRBV6-2 or TRBV6-3 and TRBJ2-3; D ambiguous. V was cut by 0 bases and J by 8 bases, with 12 bases left in between. Germline values: CDR1 MNHEY, CDR2 SVGEGT. The CDR3 runs 14 residues. The CDR3 nucleotides are TGTGCCAGCAGTTACTCGATAAGGCAGGCTACGCAGTATTTT. Its protein product is CASSYSIRQATQYF.

V gene TRBV7-8 combines with J gene TRBJ1-4; D is uncertain. The germline V and J ends were trimmed by 4 bases and 11 bases, with 29 bases remaining between them. CDR3 size: 18 residues. CDR1 is SGHVS, CDR2 FQNEAQ, per germline. The CDR3 protein is CASSSQPPSFGVMGKLFF. The CDR3 coding sequence is TGTGCCAGCAGCTCCCAGCCGCCGTCCTTCGGGGTAATGGGCAAACTGTTTTTT.

J is TRBJ1-2 and V is TRBV15, with TRBD1 matching 7 bases. The CDR3 consists of 15 residues. The germline CDR1 and CDR2 sequences are LNHNV and YYDKDF (reference sequence). Unmatched junction bases numbered 11, after V lost 2 bases and J lost 8 bases. CDR3 region: CATSRNTGTASGYTF. CDR3 bases: TGTGCCACCAGCAGAAATACCGGGACAGCCTCCGGCTACACCTTC. Together with reference TRBV15 and TRBJ1-2, the CDR3 gives the full variable domain: DAMVIQNPRYQVTQFGKPVTLSCSQTLNHNVMYWYQQKSSQAPKLLFHYYDKDFNNEADTPDNFQSRRPNTSFCFLDIRSPGLGDTAMYLCATSRNTGTASGYTFGSGTRLTVV.

The rearrangement uses TRBV7-2 and TRBJ2-7, with D possibly being TRBD2 (5 bases). Germline loops: CDR1 SGHTA, CDR2 FQGNSA. Trimming shortened V by 5 bases and J by 3 bases, and 23 bases separated the two germline ends. This CDR3 has 17 residues. DNA of the CDR3: TGTGCCAGCAGCCCTCAGGAGGACCTCATATTGGGCTACGAGCAGTACTTC. The encoded protein is CASSPQEDLILGYEQYF.

The chain couples TRBV6-5 to TRBJ2-7; D call uncertain. Germline lookup yields CDR1 MNHEY and CDR2 SVGAGI. The CDR3 sequence is 13 residues long. V was trimmed by 0 bases and J by 5 bases, leaving 8 bases between them. CDR3 DNA: TGTGCCAGCAGTTACTCGAGGCACCACGAGCAGTACTTC. It is translated as CASSYSRHHEQYF.

V and J are TRBV7-7 and TRBJ2-5, with a weak D call TRBD1 (6 bases). CDR1 and CDR2 (germline): SSHAT, FNYEAQ (reference sequence). Trimming removed 0 bases at V and 5 bases at J, with 13 bases between. The CDR3 is 15 amino acids. The CDR3 region is CASSLALWDTETQYF. The CDR3 nucleotides are TGTGCCAGCAGCTTAGCGCTTTGGGACACTGAGACCCAGTACTTC.

The rearrangement joins TRBV4-1 to TRBJ2-2; D is possibly TRBD2 (5 bases). The CDR3 has 18 amino acids. From germline, CDR1 is MGHRA and CDR2 YSYEKL. The V gene lost 0 bases and the J gene lost 2 bases, with 16 bases spanning the gap. CDR3: CASSQDPGSSFNTGELFF. CDR3 nucleotides: TGCGCCAGCAGCCAAGATCCGGGGTCCTCCTTCAACACCGGGGAGCTGTTTTTT.

The chain links TRBV18 to TRBJ1-1, with D perhaps TRBD1 (5 bases). The V gene lost 3 bases and the J gene lost 10 bases, with 18 bases spanning the gap. Germline CDR1 is KGHSH and CDR2 is LQKENI. CDR3 length: 14 residues. The CDR3 nucleotides read TGTGCCAGCTCACCTGGGGCGGCGCGAGCCGGAGCTTTCTTT. The encoded protein is CASSPGAARAGAFF.

Turning to this clone: Other nucleotide sequences from this sample produce the same CDR3. The chain combines TRBV27 with TRBJ1-1, with D tentatively TRBD1 (5 bases). Germline V lookup: CDR1 MNHEY, CDR2 SMNVEV (reference sequence). This CDR3 comprises 14 residues. The ends were cut back, 5 bases at V and 1 base at J, with 11 bases in the middle. For the CDR3, the DNA is TGTGCCAGCAGTCCCCAGGGCGGGAACACTGAAGCTTTCTTT. Its protein product is CASSPQGGNTEAFF.

This clone was seen once. The J gene is TRBJ1-1, the V gene TRBV5-4, with 7 bases fitting TRBD1. The J segment lost 9 bases and the V segment lost 3 bases, leaving 14 bases of the junction unmatched. This CDR3 comprises 15 residues. Germline assignment: CDR1 SGHNT and CDR2 YYREEE (reference sequence). In nucleotides, the CDR3 is TGTGCCAGCAGCTGGGTGGGACAGAAGATCGACAAAGCTTTCTTT. This codes for CASSWVGQKIDKAFF.